Ten or more counts support the clone carrying this T cell receptor (beta chain). The antigen is unknown. This record belongs to a study of response to subunit inactivated influenza vaccine. Overall study results and limits: The study's authors posited that every seasonal influenza vaccination enlists few new T cells.

From the RT-PCR reads, TCRdb called clonotypes with MiXCR, one entry per CDR3 protein. The sample lists 590,000 or so distinct CDR3 sequences, approximately 14% occurring once. The CDR3 has 15 residues. Per germline, CDR1 MDHEN and CDR2 SYDVKM. The V end was cut by 2 bases, the J end by 2 bases, with 12 bases between. The sequence was collected from a man aged 50-59 years who received an inactivated influenza vaccine. The material was PBMCs from blood, obtained 14 to 15 days before vaccination. V gene TRBV28 combines with J gene TRBJ2-5; maybe TRBD2 (6 bases). In DNA, the CDR3 is TGTGCCAGCAGTTTACCCGGGGGACCGCAAGAGACCCAGTACTTC. Amino acids: CASSLPGGPQETQYF.